This TCR beta chain was sequenced in a study of neoadjuvant anti-PD-1 for oral cavity cancer. This clone was seen only a few times. V was shortened by 1 base and J by 6 bases, with 11 bases between the two germline ends. Germline V gene lookup returns CDR1 SEHNR and CDR2 FQNEAQ (reference sequence). CDR3 length: 14 amino acids. Assay: immunoSEQ multiplex PCR; the TCRdb copy retains only in-frame clones and omits some. The sample consists of 15,000 to 20,000 clones, roughly three quarters of them appearing once. The sequence came from a person aged 35-79 years with oral cavity squamous cell carcinoma. The J gene is TRBJ2-3, the V gene TRBV7-9; D remains unclear. Sample: PBMCs, taken before nivolumab (anti-PD-1) treatment. CDR3 DNA: TGTGCCAGCAGCTTAGGCAATAGCAGGGATACGCAGTATTTT. Translated, it gives CASSLGNSRDTQYF.